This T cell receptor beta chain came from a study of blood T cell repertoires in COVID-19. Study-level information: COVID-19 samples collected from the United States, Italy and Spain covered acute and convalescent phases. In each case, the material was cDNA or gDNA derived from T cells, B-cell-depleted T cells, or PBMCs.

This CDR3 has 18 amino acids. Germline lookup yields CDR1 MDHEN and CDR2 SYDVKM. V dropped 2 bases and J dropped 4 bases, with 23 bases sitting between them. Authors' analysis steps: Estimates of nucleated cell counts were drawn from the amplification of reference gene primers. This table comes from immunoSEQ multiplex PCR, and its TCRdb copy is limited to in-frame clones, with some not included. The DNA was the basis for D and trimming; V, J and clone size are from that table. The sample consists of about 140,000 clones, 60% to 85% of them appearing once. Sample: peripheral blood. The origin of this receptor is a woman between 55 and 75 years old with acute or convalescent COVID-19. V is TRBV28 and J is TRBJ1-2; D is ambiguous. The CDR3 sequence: CASSLTSPGAERGYGYTF. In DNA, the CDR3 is TGTGCCAGCAGTTTAACCAGCCCGGGAGCCGAGAGAGGCTATGGCTACACCTTC.